The 26 T cell receptor beta chains below all came from one sample that was sequenced in a study of OX40 agonist ivuxolimab in advanced cancers. The repertoire was sequenced with immunoSEQ multiplex PCR; TCRdb's copy has only in-frame clones and lacks some. The sample shows about 86,000 clones, approximately 90% of them seen only once. This material consisted of CD4+ or CD8+ T cells sorted from blood, taken in a trial of the OX40 agonist ivuxolimab. The receptors stem from an adult with an advanced solid tumor such as melanoma, head and neck, liver or kidney cancer.

The chain joins TRBV9 to TRBJ1-5; D possibly corresponds to TRBD1 (5 bases). CDR1 SGDLS and CDR2 YYNGEE come from the germline V gene. V shed 0 bases and J shed 2 bases, with 6 bases lying between them. The CDR3 is made up of 14 amino acids. The CDR3 spells CASSVAGGNQPQHF. The CDR3 region has the DNA TGTGCCAGCAGCGTAGCGGGGGGCAATCAGCCCCAGCATTTT. The whole variable domain, remainder taken from reference TRBV9 and TRBJ1-5, is DSGVTQTPKHLITATGQRVTLRCSPRSGDLSVYWYQQSLDQGLQFLIQYYNGEERAKGNILERFSAQQFPDLHSELNLSSLELGDSALYFCASSVAGGNQPQHFGDGTRLSIL.

V is TRBV7-8 and J is TRBJ2-3, with TRBD2 identical over 10 bases. CDR3 length: 18 residues. From germline, CDR1 is SGHVS and CDR2 FQNEAQ. The junction had 10 bases not matched to a gene; V was cut back by 1 base and J by 3 bases. The CDR3 region has the DNA TGTGCCAGCAGCTTAGTTCGGACTAGCGGAACTATTACAGATACGCAGTATTTT. Translated: CASSLVRTSGTITDTQYF.

This clone was recorded only once. The chain couples TRBV30 to TRBJ2-2, with D uncertain. The V gene's germline CDR1 is GTSNPN and CDR2 SVGIG (reference sequence). V was shortened by 0 bases and J by 6 bases, with 11 bases between the two germline ends. There are 14 residues in the CDR3. The CDR3 DNA is TGTGCCTGGAGTGTACTTGGTAGGGCCGGGGAGCTGTTTTTT. Its protein product is CAWSVLGRAGELFF.

This clone was counted ten times or more. The J gene is TRBJ2-3, the V gene TRBV11-2; D is undetermined. Germline V CDR1 and CDR2: SGHAT, FQNNGV. Trimming took 2 bases from V and 0 from J, leaving 0 bases between them. This CDR3 is 12 amino acids long. The CDR3 protein is CASSLSTDTQYF. The CDR3 DNA is TGTGCCAGCAGCTTAAGCACAGATACGCAGTATTTT.

The chain recombines TRBV11-1 with TRBJ2-2; tentative D call: TRBD2 (5 bases). The CDR3 is 14 residues long. Germline values: CDR1 SGHAT, CDR2 FQDESV (reference sequence). V dropped 5 bases and J dropped 5 bases, with 12 bases sitting between them. The CDR3 DNA reads as TGTGCCAGCAGCGCACTACTAGTAACCGGGGAGCTGTTTTTT. Its translation is CASSALLVTGELFF.

V usage is TRBV30 and J usage is TRBJ2-3; TRBD2 matches 8 bases. Germline-derived CDR1 and CDR2 are GTSNPN and SVGIG (reference sequence). The V and J ends lost 1 base and 5 bases, in that order; junction bases with no gene match: 8. The CDR3 spans 15 residues. The CDR3 here is CAWSGVAGFVDTQYF. The CDR3, as DNA: TGTGCCTGGAGTGGGGTAGCGGGATTTGTAGATACGCAGTATTTT. The full variable domain, in which reference TRBV30 and TRBJ2-3 provide the parts outside the CDR3, is SQTIHQWPATLVQPVGSPLSLECTVEGTSNPNLYWYRQAAGRGLQLLFYSVGIGQISSEVPQNLSASRPQDRQFILSSKKLLLSDSGFYLCAWSGVAGFVDTQYFGPGTRLTVL.

The chain carries TRBV28 and TRBJ2-3; D may match TRBD1 or TRBD2 (6 bases each). The CDR3 extends over 15 amino acids. V lost 5 bases and J 2 bases, leaving 14 bases between the germline ends. CDR1 is MDHEN, CDR2 SYDVKM, per germline. The CDR3 DNA sequence: TGTGCCAGCAGTCCAGGGGCGGGGCTCACAGATACGCAGTATTTT. This gives the protein CASSPGAGLTDTQYF.

The CDR3 protein is CASSGASSGNTIYF. The CDR3 DNA reads as TGCGCCAGCAGCGGAGCCAGCTCTGGAAACACCATATATTTT. This chain links TRBV5-1 with TRBJ1-3; D unresolved. Germline CDR1 SGHRS, CDR2 YFSETQ. There are 14 residues in the CDR3. Trimming stripped 4 bases from V and 0 bases from J, with 8 bases between.

The J gene is TRBJ2-7, the V gene TRBV11-2; tentative D call: TRBD2 (6 bases). CDR1 is SGHAT and CDR2 is FQNNGV in the germline V gene. Trimming stripped 5 bases from V and 1 base from J, with 12 bases between. This CDR3 contains 14 residues. For the CDR3, the DNA is TGTGCCAGCAGCCAGCGGGCAGGGTCCTACGAGCAGTACTTC. This encodes CASSQRAGSYEQYF.

The chain carries TRBV18 and TRBJ1-4, with 10 nucleotides matching TRBD1. Germline trimming cut 2 bases from V and 7 bases from J; bases unmatched to any gene: 4. The germline CDR1 and CDR2 sequences are KGHSH and LQKENI. There are 15 residues in the CDR3. CDR3 loop: CASSPGQGGLEKLFF. CDR3 nucleotides: TGTGCCAGCTCACCAGGACAGGGGGGACTTGAAAAACTGTTTTTT.

The V gene is TRBV6-5, the J gene TRBJ2-7; perhaps TRBD2 as D (5 bases). In germline, CDR1 is MNHEY, CDR2 SVGAGI. Trimming pared 6 bases from V and 2 bases from J, leaving 17 bases between. The CDR3 spans 15 residues. The CDR3: CASRGLDFGTYEQYF. CDR3 DNA: TGTGCCAGCAGGGGATTGGACTTTGGGACCTACGAGCAGTACTTC.

The rearrangement joins TRBV30 to TRBJ2-7; D perhaps matches TRBD1 (5 bases). The CDR3 has 14 amino acids. Germline V lookup: CDR1 GTSNPN, CDR2 SVGIG (reference sequence). V was shortened by 1 base and J by 3 bases, with 13 bases between the two germline ends. The chain's CDR3 is CAWSAQGPLYEQYF. The CDR3 bases are TGTGCCTGGAGTGCCCAGGGCCCCCTCTACGAGCAGTACTTC. Using reference TRBV30 and TRBJ2-7 for the parts outside the CDR3, the full variable domain is SQTIHQWPATLVQPVGSPLSLECTVEGTSNPNLYWYRQAAGRGLQLLFYSVGIGQISSEVPQNLSASRPQDRQFILSSKKLLLSDSGFYLCAWSAQGPLYEQYFGPGTRLTVT.

This clone was counted a single time. V usage is TRBV5-1 and J usage is TRBJ2-5, with unresolved D. The CDR3 is 14 amino acids. Per the germline V gene, CDR1 is SGHRS and CDR2 is YFSETQ. V shed 0 bases and J shed 2 bases, with 8 bases lying between them. Here the CDR3 reads CASSLASGQETQYF. The CDR3 DNA reads as TGCGCCAGCAGCTTGGCGTCCGGACAAGAGACCCAGTACTTC.

In DNA form, the CDR3 reads TGTGCCAGCAGTTTTTGGGACAGGGCGAGCACCGGGGAGCTGTTTTTT. Translating it yields CASSFWDRASTGELFF. The V and J genes are TRBV27 and TRBJ2-2; TRBD1 matches 9 bases. CDR1 is MNHEY and CDR2 is SMNVEV in the germline V gene (reference sequence). With V trimmed by 3 bases and J by 4 bases, 6 bases remained unmatched. This CDR3 comprises 16 residues.

The chain combines TRBV6-5 with TRBJ2-7, with 9 bases aligning to TRBD2. The CDR3 has 16 amino acids. The germline V gene has CDR1 MNHEY and CDR2 SVGAGI. The V and J ends lost 2 bases and 3 bases, in that order; junction bases with no gene match: 8. CDR3 DNA sequence: TGTGCCAGCAGTTACGGTGGCGGGAGGGCCAGCTACGAGCAGTACTTC. Its translation: CASSYGGGRASYEQYF.

The chain joins TRBV30 to TRBJ1-6, with a tentative D call TRBD1 (6 bases). The length of the CDR3 is 15 residues. The V end was cut by 4 bases, the J end by 4 bases, with 14 bases between. Germline CDR1 reads GTSNPN; CDR2 reads SVGIG (reference sequence). This CDR3 reads CAWNLDGQYNSPLHF. The CDR3 DNA follows: TGTGCCTGGAACCTTGACGGACAGTATAATTCACCCCTCCACTTT.

The CDR3 coding sequence is TGTGCCAGCAGTTTAATAGGGAACACTGAAGCTTTCTTT. The encoded protein is CASSLIGNTEAFF. V and J are TRBV27 and TRBJ1-1; D is undetermined. This CDR3 region has 13 residues. Germline V CDR1 and CDR2: MNHEY, SMNVEV (reference sequence). V lost 2 bases and J lost 1, with 5 bases in between.

This sequence joins TRBV6-4 and TRBJ2-3; the D is unclear. The CDR3 is made up of 13 amino acids. The V gene lost 8 bases and the J gene lost 1 base, with 10 bases spanning the gap. Germline lookup yields CDR1 MRHNA and CDR2 SNTAGT. The CDR3 coding sequence is TGTGCCAGCTCCGAGCAGGGCACAGATACGCAGTATTTT. It encodes CASSEQGTDTQYF.

The V call is TRBV7-9, the J call TRBJ1-2, with D uncertain. The V end lost 5 bases, the J end lost 7 bases, and 23 bases lay between the germline ends. The germline V gene encodes CDR1 SEHNR and CDR2 FQNEAQ (reference sequence). There are 16 residues in the CDR3. The CDR3 nucleotides are TGTGCCAGCAGCGTGGGATCTGGAGGCAGGTCTCTTGGCTACACCTTC. Encoded protein: CASSVGSGGRSLGYTF.

The chain joins TRBV5-5 to TRBJ2-1; D possibly corresponds to TRBD1 (6 bases). Germline CDR1 and CDR2: SGHKS and YYEKEE (reference sequence). The CDR3 sequence is 15 residues long. V was clipped by 4 bases and J by 4 bases, with 15 bases between them. DNA of the CDR3: TGTGCCAGCAGCACCAGGACAGTCAGTTACAATGAGCAGTTCTTC. It encodes CASSTRTVSYNEQFF.

This clone is a singleton in its sample. The V and J genes are TRBV16 and TRBJ1-5; maybe TRBD1 (5 bases). Trimming left V 0 bases short and J 0 bases short, with 12 bases between. The CDR3 sequence is 17 residues long. Germline V gives CDR1 KGHSY, CDR2 FQNENV. The CDR3 nucleotides read TGTGCCAGCAGCCAATCGGCCACCGGGGGTAGCAATCAGCCCCAGCATTTT. It is translated as CASSQSATGGSNQPQHF.

J is TRBJ2-3 and V is TRBV5-1, with D uncertain. Germline V gene lookup returns CDR1 SGHRS and CDR2 YFSETQ. V was trimmed by 0 bases and J by 3 bases, leaving 8 bases between them. CDR3 size: 14 residues. CDR3 amino acids: CASSLGAQTDTQYF. The CDR3 bases are TGCGCCAGCAGCTTGGGGGCCCAGACAGATACGCAGTATTTT.

V and J are TRBV6-1 and TRBJ2-5; TRBD1 matches 9 bases. Germline V gives CDR1 MNHNS, CDR2 SASEGT. The CDR3 is made up of 14 amino acids. Losses at the gene ends were 4 bases for V and 5 bases for J; bases not matched to a gene: 5. This CDR3 is CASSAGQGWETQYF. As DNA, the CDR3 is TGTGCCAGCAGTGCTGGACAGGGGTGGGAGACCCAGTACTTC.

This chain links TRBV7-9 with TRBJ2-4, with D possibly TRBD2 on 5 matching bases. Germline V gives CDR1 SEHNR, CDR2 FQNEAQ (reference sequence). The CDR3 runs 14 residues. V was shortened by 4 bases and J by 7 bases, with 14 bases between the two germline ends. The CDR3 nucleotides read TGTGCCAGCAGCTCCCTTTACGGGGTGAACATTCAGTACTTC. The encoded protein is CASSSLYGVNIQYF.

This clone occurred once. J is TRBJ2-7 and V is TRBV6-6; maybe TRBD2 (5 bases). Looked up from germline, CDR1 is MNHNY and CDR2 is SVGAGI (reference sequence). The V end lost 1 base, the J end lost 9 bases, and 10 bases lay between the germline ends. This CDR3 region has 12 residues. The CDR3 loop reads CASSYYRTGQYF. The CDR3 nucleotides are TGTGCCAGCAGTTACTATAGGACTGGGCAGTACTTC.

This rearrangement joins TRBV5-1 to TRBJ2-6; D gene ambiguous. The CDR3 length is 16 residues. Germline V CDR1 and CDR2: SGHRS, YFSETQ. Trimming pared 4 bases from V and 0 bases from J, leaving 11 bases between. CDR3 region: CASSPLITSGANVLTF. The CDR3 DNA reads TGCGCCAGCAGCCCGCTGATAACCTCTGGGGCCAACGTCCTGACTTTC.